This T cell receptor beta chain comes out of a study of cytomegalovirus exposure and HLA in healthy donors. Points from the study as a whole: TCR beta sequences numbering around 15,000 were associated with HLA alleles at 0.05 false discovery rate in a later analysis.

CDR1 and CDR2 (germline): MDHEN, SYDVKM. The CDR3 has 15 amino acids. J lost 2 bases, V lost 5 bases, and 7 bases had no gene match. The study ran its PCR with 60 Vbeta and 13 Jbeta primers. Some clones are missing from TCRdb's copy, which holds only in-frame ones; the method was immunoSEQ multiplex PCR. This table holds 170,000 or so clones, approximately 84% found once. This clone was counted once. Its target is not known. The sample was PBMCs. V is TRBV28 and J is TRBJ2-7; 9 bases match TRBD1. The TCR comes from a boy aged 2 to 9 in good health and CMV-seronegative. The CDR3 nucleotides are TGTGCCAGCAGTGCAGGGGGGACAGGGCCCTACGAGCAGTACTTC. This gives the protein CASSAGGTGPYEQYF.